The 29 T cell receptor beta chains below were found in one sample sequenced in a study of cytomegalovirus exposure and HLA in healthy donors. Both 60 Vbeta primers and 13 Jbeta primers went into the PCR. Generated by immunoSEQ multiplex PCR, the TCRdb table keeps only in-frame clones and is missing some. The sample includes roughly 140,000 clones, over 70% of them seen just once. Input material: PBMCs. These receptors all stem from a male donor in good health and CMV-seronegative.

The V gene is TRBV11-2, the J gene TRBJ1-2, with 7 positions matching TRBD1. In germline, CDR1 is SGHAT, CDR2 FQNNGV. The CDR3 is made up of 14 amino acids. Germline trimming cut 5 bases from V and 1 base from J; bases unmatched to any gene: 4. The CDR3 loop is CASSPGQSNYGYTF. In nucleotides, the CDR3 is TGTGCCAGCAGCCCGGGACAGAGTAACTATGGCTACACCTTC.

This clone was counted a single time. The V call is TRBV6-6, the J call TRBJ1-1; the match to TRBD1 covers 10 bases. Losses at the gene ends were 2 bases for V and 5 bases for J; bases not matched to a gene: 5. The CDR3 contains 15 residues. CDR1 and CDR2 from the germline V gene are MNHNY and SVGAGI (reference sequence). For the CDR3, the DNA is TGTGCCAGCAGTTACCCAAGGACAGGGGGGACTGAAGCTTTCTTT. This encodes CASSYPRTGGTEAFF.

The table lists this clone with a few counts. The V call is TRBV9, the J call TRBJ1-6; 11 nucleotides agree with TRBD1. CDR1 and CDR2 (germline): SGDLS, YYNGEE. V lost 3 bases and J lost 6; bases outside the gene matches: 2. This CDR3 region has 15 residues. CDR3 loop: CASSEGTGGNSPLHF. CDR3 DNA sequence: TGTGCCAGCAGCGAAGGGACAGGGGGTAATTCACCCCTCCACTTT.

The chain couples TRBV11-3 to TRBJ2-3; 8 bases are a match to TRBD2. Germline trimming cut 6 bases from V and 3 bases from J; bases unmatched to any gene: 5. This CDR3 is built from 14 residues. CDR1 and CDR2 from the germline V gene are SGHNT and YENEEA. The CDR3 bases are TGTGCCAGCAGTTACGGGGGGGGAACAGATACGCAGTATTTT. This sequence encodes CASSYGGGTDTQYF.

This chain joins TRBV5-6 and TRBJ1-4; weak D call: TRBD1 (5 bases). V was cut by 4 bases and J by 4 bases, with 20 bases left in between. Germline V gene lookup returns CDR1 SGHDT and CDR2 YYEEEE. The CDR3 spans 17 residues. DNA for the CDR3: TGTGCCAGCAGCCCACCCGGGTGGGGCGCGGTTAATGAAAAACTGTTTTTT. It codes for CASSPPGWGAVNEKLFF.

The rearrangement links TRBV7-9 to TRBJ1-1, with D hard to call. CDR1 is SEHNR and CDR2 is FQNEAQ in the germline V gene (reference sequence). Trimming pared 1 base from V and 13 bases from J, leaving 19 bases between. The CDR3 sequence is 14 residues long. The CDR3: CASSLEGEISGVFF. The CDR3 nucleotides read TGTGCCAGCAGCTTAGAGGGAGAGATCTCCGGGGTTTTCTTT. Complete variable domain (other parts from reference TRBV7-9 and TRBJ1-1): DTGVSQNPRHKITKRGQNVTFRCDPISEHNRLYWYRQTLGQGPEFLTYFQNEAQLEKSRLLSDRFSAERPKGSFSTLEIQRTEQGDSAMYLCASSLEGEISGVFFGQGTRLTVV.

V gene TRBV18 combines with J gene TRBJ1-1; the D gene is possibly TRBD1 (5 bases). Germline CDR1 KGHSH, CDR2 LQKENI. This CDR3 region has 15 residues. Trimming cost V 4 bases and J 7 bases, with 19 bases left between them. This chain's CDR3 is CASSLDQGGLGEAFF. CDR3 bases: TGTGCCAGCTCACTCGATCAGGGAGGGTTGGGTGAAGCTTTCTTT.

The rearrangement links TRBV7-2 to TRBJ1-2; the D gene is possibly TRBD1 (6 bases). This CDR3 is 14 amino acids long. The germline CDR1 and CDR2 sequences are SGHTA and FQGNSA. V lost 6 bases and J lost 3, with 14 bases in between. CDR3 in DNA: TGTGCCAGCAGGAGAGGGGGGGACGACTATGGCTACACCTTC. Translated: CASRRGGDDYGYTF.

The V gene is TRBV7-2, the J gene TRBJ1-4, with TRBD1 identical over 8 bases. Losses at the gene ends were 5 bases for V and 5 bases for J; bases not matched to a gene: 4. Germline lookup yields CDR1 SGHTA and CDR2 FQGNSA. The CDR3 has 14 residues. CDR3 in DNA: TGTGCCAGCAGCGAACAGGGGGGGAATGAAAAACTGTTTTTT. It specifies CASSEQGGNEKLFF. Full variable domain (remainder filled in from reference TRBV7-2 and TRBJ1-4): GAGVSQSPSNKVTEKGKDVELRCDPISGHTALYWYRQSLGQGLEFLIYFQGNSAPDKSGLPSDRFSAERTGGSVSTLTIQRTQQEDSAVYLCASSEQGGNEKLFFGSGTQLSVL.

V usage is TRBV10-3 and J usage is TRBJ1-6; 9 nucleotides match TRBD1. V was pared by 6 bases and J by 10 bases, with 4 bases of the junction left unmatched. Germline V CDR1 and CDR2: ENHRY, SYGVKD. The CDR3 runs to 13 residues. This chain's CDR3 is CAIRGTGNSPLHF. Here the CDR3 DNA reads TGTGCCATCAGGGGGACAGGGAACTCACCCCTCCACTTT.

CDR3 bases: TGCGCCAGCAGCCAAGTCCCCAGGGGGGTTGGGGCCAACGTCCTGACTTTC. Its translation is CASSQVPRGVGANVLTF. V gene TRBV4-3 combines with J gene TRBJ2-6, with a weak D call TRBD1 (7 bases). Trimming removed 1 base from V and 3 bases from J, with 13 bases in between. The CDR3 has 17 residues. The germline gives CDR1 LGHNA, CDR2 YSLEER.

The chain links TRBV29-1 to TRBJ1-1; D perhaps matches TRBD1 (6 bases). This CDR3 comprises 11 residues. V lost 5 bases and J lost 5, with 9 bases in between. The germline V gene encodes CDR1 SQVTM and CDR2 ANQGSEA. This CDR3 reads CSVLRGTEAFF. The CDR3 coding sequence is TGCAGCGTTCTGAGGGGGACTGAAGCTTTCTTT.

This clone has more than one count but fewer than ten. The chain joins TRBV27 to TRBJ2-2, with 7 nucleotides matching TRBD1. This CDR3 is built from 15 residues. V lost 9 bases and J lost 5; bases outside the gene matches: 12. Germline V gene data show CDR1 as MNHEY and CDR2 as SMNVEV (reference sequence). The CDR3 region has the DNA TGTGCCAGAAGGTTAGACAGGGTGGGGACCGGGGAGCTGTTTTTT. It translates to CARRLDRVGTGELFF.

The CDR3 reads CASSGGTGGSYEQYF. CDR3 DNA: TGTGCCAGCTCGGGTGGGACAGGGGGCTCCTACGAGCAGTACTTC. V and J are TRBV18 and TRBJ2-7, with 11 bases matching TRBD1. Germline-derived CDR1 and CDR2 are KGHSH and LQKENI. The J segment lost 0 bases and the V segment lost 6 bases, leaving 4 bases of the junction unmatched. The CDR3 consists of 15 residues. Filled out from reference TRBV18 and TRBJ2-7, the complete variable domain reads NAGVMQNPRHLVRRRGQEARLRCSPMKGHSHVYWYRQLPEEGLKFMVYLQKENIIDESGMPKERFSAEFPKEGPSILRIQQVVRGDSAAYFCASSGGTGGSYEQYFGPGTRLTVT.

This clone turned up a few times. This chain joins TRBV9 and TRBJ2-5; 8 nucleotides align to TRBD1. The trim removed 0 bases at V and 5 bases at J, leaving 6 bases unmatched. Germline V gene lookup returns CDR1 SGDLS and CDR2 YYNGEE. CDR3 length: 15 amino acids. CDR3 coding DNA: TGTGCCAGCAGCGTAGAGTCAGGGGGCATGGAGACCCAGTACTTC. This sequence encodes CASSVESGGMETQYF. Combining the CDR3 with reference TRBV9 and TRBJ2-5 gives the whole variable domain DSGVTQTPKHLITATGQRVTLRCSPRSGDLSVYWYQQSLDQGLQFLIQYYNGEERAKGNILERFSAQQFPDLHSELNLSSLELGDSALYFCASSVESGGMETQYFGPGTRLLVL.

The CDR3 DNA follows: TGTGCCAGCAGTGATGCCCGAACGAGATATGGCTACACCTTC. This encodes CASSDARTRYGYTF. The V call is TRBV2, the J call TRBJ1-2; D unclear. This CDR3 has 14 amino acids. Germline CDR1 SNHLY, CDR2 FYNNEI. V lost 3 bases and J 5 bases, leaving 13 bases between the germline ends.

The CDR3 spells CASSPDQGDYSYNEQFF. Here the CDR3 DNA reads TGTGCCAGCAGCCCCGACCAGGGGGATTACTCCTACAATGAGCAGTTCTTC. The gene calls are TRBV5-6 and TRBJ2-1, with 7 bases fitting TRBD1. The CDR3 runs to 17 residues. The V gene end was trimmed by 4 bases and the J gene end by 0 bases; junction bases not matched to a gene: 10. From germline, CDR1 is SGHDT and CDR2 YYEEEE.

This clone was observed a handful of times. J is TRBJ2-7 and V is TRBV4-2; 7 nucleotides agree with TRBD1. CDR3 length: 12 amino acids. The germline V gene has CDR1 LGHNA and CDR2 YNFKEQ. The ends lost 2 bases at V and 6 bases at J; junction bases unmatched: 1. The CDR3 nucleotides read TGTGCCAGCAGCCAACCAGGGGGCGAGCAGTACTTC. Its protein is CASSQPGGEQYF.

A remark on this clone: The identical CDR3 is also encoded by other nucleotide sequences in the sample. The chain joins TRBV7-8 to TRBJ2-5; 8 bases align to TRBD2. After removal of 3 bases from V and 5 bases from J, the junction contained 5 bases not matched to a gene. Per the germline V gene, CDR1 is SGHVS and CDR2 is FQNEAQ. There are 14 residues in the CDR3. For the CDR3, the DNA is TGTGCCAGCAGCTTGCGGGGGGCGACGGAGACCCAGTACTTC. This codes for CASSLRGATETQYF.

The genes are TRBV30 and TRBJ2-7, with a tentative D call TRBD1 (6 bases). CDR3 length: 15 residues. The V and J ends lost 0 bases and 7 bases respectively, with 19 bases between them. Germline assignment: CDR1 GTSNPN and CDR2 SVGIG (reference sequence). This CDR3 is CAWSVGLTGAGEQYF. CDR3 DNA sequence: TGTGCCTGGAGTGTTGGCTTGACAGGAGCAGGGGAGCAGTACTTC.

The count of this clone is one. J is TRBJ2-1 and V is TRBV25-1; perhaps TRBD2 as D (6 bases). CDR3 length: 16 amino acids. Germline CDR1 is MGHDK and CDR2 is SYGVNS. Trimming took off 3 bases at V and 3 bases at J, with 15 bases between the two ends. The CDR3: CASSDSAGSNYNEQFF. The CDR3 region has the DNA TGTGCCAGCAGTGACTCCGCGGGGAGTAACTACAATGAGCAGTTCTTC.

V gene TRBV7-2 combines with J gene TRBJ2-5; a weak D match, TRBD2 (6 bases). Germline V gives CDR1 SGHTA, CDR2 FQGNSA. The CDR3 consists of 16 residues. V was pared by 5 bases and J by 1 base, with 17 bases between. In DNA, the CDR3 is TGTGCCAGCAGCCCACCGAGTGGGGGACTCCAAGAGACCCAGTACTTC. It is translated as CASSPPSGGLQETQYF.

This clone is a singleton in its sample. V and J are TRBV4-3 and TRBJ2-3, with a possible D match to TRBD2 (6 bases). This CDR3 spans 14 amino acids. The V end was cut by 4 bases, the J end by 1 base, with 9 bases between. Germline V CDR1 and CDR2: LGHNA, YSLEER. CDR3 sequence: CASSRRGGTDTQYF. The CDR3 nucleotides read TGCGCCAGCAGCCGGAGGGGAGGCACAGATACGCAGTATTTT.

This chain joins TRBV6-4 and TRBJ1-1; TRBD1 might be the D (6 bases). This CDR3 contains 15 residues. V gave up 5 bases and J gave up 1 base, with 14 bases separating them. Per the germline V gene, CDR1 is MRHNA and CDR2 is SNTAGT. The CDR3 spells CASSHSGQPNTEAFF. In nucleotides, the CDR3 is TGTGCCAGCAGTCACAGCGGACAGCCGAACACTGAAGCTTTCTTT.

Only a few counts were recorded for this clone. The chain links TRBV5-1 to TRBJ1-2; 7 nucleotides line up with TRBD1. Per germline, CDR1 SGHRS and CDR2 YFSETQ. The CDR3 consists of 15 residues. Trimming removed 8 bases from V and 4 bases from J; junction bases left unmatched: 14. The CDR3 loop reads CASHSGTVTFYGYTF. Here the CDR3 DNA reads TGCGCCAGTCATTCCGGGACAGTAACGTTCTATGGCTACACCTTC.

This clone has just one count. The rearrangement joins TRBV13 to TRBJ2-3; unclear D gene. CDR3 length: 16 amino acids. The germline CDR1 and CDR2 sequences are PRHDT and FYEKMQ (reference sequence). With 0 bases removed from V and 0 bases from J, the gap between germline ends came to 10 bases. CDR3 region: CASSLGELPSTDTQYF. The CDR3 coding sequence is TGTGCCAGCAGCTTAGGCGAACTACCTAGCACAGATACGCAGTATTTT.

This clone was observed once. The V and J genes are TRBV11-2 and TRBJ1-6; 7 nucleotides align to TRBD1. The CDR3 is 11 residues long. Germline V CDR1 and CDR2: SGHAT, FQNNGV. This CDR3 reads CPGGANSPLHF. DNA of the CDR3: TGTCCAGGGGGAGCAAATTCACCCCTCCACTTT. The whole variable domain, filled in from reference TRBV11-2 and TRBJ1-6, reads EAGVAQSPRYKIIEKRQSVAFWCNPISGHATLYWYQQILGQGPKLLIQFQNNGVVDDSQLPKDRFSAERLKGVDSTLKIQPAKLEDSAVYLCPGGANSPLHFGNGTRLTVT.

J is TRBJ2-1 and V is TRBV11-3; 7 bases are shared with TRBD2. The length of the CDR3 is 14 residues. The J segment lost 5 bases and the V segment lost 4 bases, leaving 5 bases of the junction unmatched. Germline lookup yields CDR1 SGHNT and CDR2 YENEEA. Here the CDR3 reads CASSWGGSDNEQFF. The CDR3 DNA sequence: TGTGCCAGCAGCTGGGGCGGGAGCGACAATGAGCAGTTCTTC.

The chain combines TRBV30 with TRBJ2-5; TRBD2 aligns across 13 bases. The CDR3 extends over 18 amino acids. V trimming: 0 bases; J trimming: 4 bases; junction bases outside the gene matches: 11. Looked up from germline, CDR1 is GTSNPN and CDR2 is SVGIG (reference sequence). Here the CDR3 reads CAWSVHKGTSGVVETQYF. CDR3 coding DNA: TGTGCCTGGAGTGTACATAAGGGGACTAGCGGGGTTGTAGAGACCCAGTACTTC.